The source of this TCR beta chain is a study of T cell repertoires in cytomegalovirus infection. Study details: An indication of both CMV infection and matching HLA type came from public TCR beta signatures.

This clonotype was counted a few times. Its antigen is still unknown. V lost 6 bases, J lost 3 bases, and 11 bases lay in between. Germline assignment: CDR1 MDHEN and CDR2 SYDVKM. The CDR3 totals 13 residues. TCRdb called the reads again in MiXCR, with one record for every CDR3 protein. The sample has 160,000 or so distinct CDR3 sequences, approximately 21% seen once. The chain has TRBV28 and TRBJ1-2, with a tentative D call TRBD1 (6 bases). The sequence was obtained from a human donor in good health (CMV status not recorded). Some clones in this sample may be carry-over from other donors' samples. Sequencing was performed on CD8+ T cells from cultured PBMCs, taken from culture after CMV antigen stimulation. The CDR3 protein is CASRPTGYYGYTF. CDR3 coding DNA: TGTGCCAGCAGACCTACAGGGTACTATGGCTACACCTTC.